What follows are 4 T cell receptor beta chains derived from one specimen sequenced in a study of blood T cell repertoires in COVID-19. Data came from immunoSEQ multiplex PCR; TCRdb stores just in-frame clones and leaves some out. The sample has about 470,000 clones; approximately 90% are singletons. Material: PBMCs or T cells enriched from blood (not recorded which). The receptors shown here come from a woman aged 18 to 35 who had recovered from COVID-19.

This clone was seen once. The CDR3 DNA is TGTGCCAGCTCACCAACCGGGTTCCCCTTCTCTGGGGCCAACGTCCTGACTTTC. Its translation is CASSPTGFPFSGANVLTF. The chain couples TRBV18 to TRBJ2-6; D gene uncertain. The ends were cut back, 2 bases at V and 0 bases at J, with 14 bases in the middle. This CDR3 region has 18 residues. CDR1 KGHSH and CDR2 LQKENI come from the germline V gene.

V and J are TRBV28 and TRBJ2-1; D remains ambiguous. The CDR3 extends over 14 amino acids. CDR1 is MDHEN and CDR2 is SYDVKM in the germline V gene. Trimming cost V 7 bases and J 7 bases, with 17 bases left between them. CDR3 sequence: CASKPTAFLNEQFF. The CDR3 DNA is TGTGCCAGCAAACCCACAGCATTTTTAAATGAGCAGTTCTTC.

The chain combines TRBV2 with TRBJ1-2; 8 positions match TRBD1. Germline trimming cut 3 bases from V and 3 bases from J; bases unmatched to any gene: 3. The CDR3 is 14 residues long. Germline V lookup: CDR1 SNHLY, CDR2 FYNNEI. The CDR3 nucleotides read TGTGCCAGCAGTGATCAACAGGGGGACTATGGCTACACCTTC. Its translation is CASSDQQGDYGYTF.

The count of this clone is one. The rearrangement links TRBV20-1 to TRBJ2-7; D possibly corresponds to TRBD1 (5 bases). Trimming removed 3 bases at V and 2 bases at J, with 17 bases between. Looked up from germline, CDR1 is DFQATT and CDR2 is SNEGSKA (reference sequence). The CDR3 covers 15 residues. The CDR3 spells CSASVDSKHTYEQYF. The CDR3 DNA is TGCAGTGCTAGTGTCGACAGCAAGCATACCTACGAGCAGTACTTC.